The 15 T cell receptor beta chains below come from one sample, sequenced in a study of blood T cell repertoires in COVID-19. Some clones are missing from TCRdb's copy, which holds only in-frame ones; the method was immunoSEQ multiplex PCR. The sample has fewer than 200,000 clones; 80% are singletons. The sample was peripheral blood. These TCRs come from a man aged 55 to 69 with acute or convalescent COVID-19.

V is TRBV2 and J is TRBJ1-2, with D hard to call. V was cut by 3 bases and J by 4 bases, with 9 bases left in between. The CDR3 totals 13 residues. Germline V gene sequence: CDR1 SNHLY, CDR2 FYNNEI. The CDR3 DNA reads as TGTGCCAGCAGTGACAGGACTGGCTATGGCTACACCTTC. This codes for CASSDRTGYGYTF.

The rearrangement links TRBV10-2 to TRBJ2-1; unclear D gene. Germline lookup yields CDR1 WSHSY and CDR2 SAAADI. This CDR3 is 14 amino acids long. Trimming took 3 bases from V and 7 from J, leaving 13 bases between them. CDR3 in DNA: TGCGCCAGCAGTGAAGTCATTAGCCGAAATGAGCAGTTCTTC. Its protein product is CASSEVISRNEQFF.

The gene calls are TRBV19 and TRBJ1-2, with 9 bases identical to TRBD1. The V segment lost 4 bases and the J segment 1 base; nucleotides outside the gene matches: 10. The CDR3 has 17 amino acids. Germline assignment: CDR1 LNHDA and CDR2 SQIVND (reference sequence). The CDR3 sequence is CASSSTGGERFNYGYTF. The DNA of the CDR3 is TGTGCCAGTAGTAGTACAGGGGGCGAGCGATTTAACTATGGCTACACCTTC.

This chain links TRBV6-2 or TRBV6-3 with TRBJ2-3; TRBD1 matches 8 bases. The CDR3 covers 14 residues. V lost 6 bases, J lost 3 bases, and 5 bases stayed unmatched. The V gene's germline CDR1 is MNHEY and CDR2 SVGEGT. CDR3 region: CASSPRQGTDTQYF. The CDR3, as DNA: TGTGCCAGCAGCCCGCGACAGGGGACAGATACGCAGTATTTT.

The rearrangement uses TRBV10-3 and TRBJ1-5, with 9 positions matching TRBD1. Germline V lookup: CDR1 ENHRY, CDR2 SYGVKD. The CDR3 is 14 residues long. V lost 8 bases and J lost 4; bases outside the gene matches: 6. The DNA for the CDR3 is TGTGCCATCGGGGGACAGGGTTCAAATCAGCCCCAGCATTTT. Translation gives CAIGGQGSNQPQHF.

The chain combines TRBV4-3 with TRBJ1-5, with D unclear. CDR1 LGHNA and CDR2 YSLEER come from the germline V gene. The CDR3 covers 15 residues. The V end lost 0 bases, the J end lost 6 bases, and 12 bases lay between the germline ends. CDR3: CASSQDVAGLQPQHF. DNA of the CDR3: TGCGCCAGCAGCCAAGATGTGGCAGGTCTTCAGCCCCAGCATTTT.

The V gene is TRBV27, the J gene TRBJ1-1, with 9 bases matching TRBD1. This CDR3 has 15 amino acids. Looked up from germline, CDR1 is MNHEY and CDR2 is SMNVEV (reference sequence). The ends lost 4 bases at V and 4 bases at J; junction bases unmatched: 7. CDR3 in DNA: TGTGCCAGCAGTTCCGGACAGGGGATGGGCACTGAAGCTTTCTTT. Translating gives CASSSGQGMGTEAFF.

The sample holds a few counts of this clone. The CDR3 loop reads CASSLSRYF. CDR3 DNA: TGTGCCAGCAGTTTATCTCGGTACTTC. The V and J genes are TRBV12-3 or TRBV12-4 and TRBJ2-4; D gene unclear. Trimming stripped 2 bases from V and 15 bases from J, with 5 bases between. The CDR3 runs to 9 residues.

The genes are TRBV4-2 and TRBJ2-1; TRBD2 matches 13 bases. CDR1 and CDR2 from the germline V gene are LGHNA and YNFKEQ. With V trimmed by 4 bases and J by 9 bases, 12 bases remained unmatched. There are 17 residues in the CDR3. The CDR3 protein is CASSPAELAGGQGEQFF. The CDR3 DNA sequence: TGTGCCAGCAGCCCCGCCGAACTAGCGGGGGGGCAGGGTGAGCAGTTCTTC.

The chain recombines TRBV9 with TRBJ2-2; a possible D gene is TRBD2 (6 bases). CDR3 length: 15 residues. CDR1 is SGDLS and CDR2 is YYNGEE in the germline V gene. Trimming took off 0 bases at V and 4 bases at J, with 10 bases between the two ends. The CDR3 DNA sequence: TGTGCCAGCAGCGTAGGTGTGGAGGGCACCGGGGAGCTGTTTTTT. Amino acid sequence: CASSVGVEGTGELFF.

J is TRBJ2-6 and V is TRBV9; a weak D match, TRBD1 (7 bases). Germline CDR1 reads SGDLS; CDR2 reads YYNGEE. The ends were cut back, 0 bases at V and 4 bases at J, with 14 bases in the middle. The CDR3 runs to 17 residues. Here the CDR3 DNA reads TGTGCCAGCAGCGTAGGCGGGACAGTCCCCGGGGCCAACGTCCTGACTTTC. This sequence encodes CASSVGGTVPGANVLTF. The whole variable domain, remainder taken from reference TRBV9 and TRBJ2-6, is DSGVTQTPKHLITATGQRVTLRCSPRSGDLSVYWYQQSLDQGLQFLIQYYNGEERAKGNILERFSAQQFPDLHSELNLSSLELGDSALYFCASSVGGTVPGANVLTFGAGSRLTVL.

The CDR3 DNA sequence: TGTGCCAGCAGTTTCTCCCCAGGAATCGAGCAGTACTTC. It yields the protein CASSFSPGIEQYF. The chain combines TRBV12-3 or TRBV12-4 with TRBJ2-7, with D unclear. V was clipped by 3 bases and J by 6 bases, with 12 bases between them. This CDR3 has 13 amino acids.

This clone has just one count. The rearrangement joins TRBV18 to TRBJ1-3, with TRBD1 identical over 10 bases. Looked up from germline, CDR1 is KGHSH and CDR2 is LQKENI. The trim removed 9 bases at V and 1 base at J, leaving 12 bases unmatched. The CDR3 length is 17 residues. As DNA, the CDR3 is TGTGCCAGTCGGGGACAGGGGACCGGAACTTCTGGAAACACCATATATTTT. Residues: CASRGQGTGTSGNTIYF.

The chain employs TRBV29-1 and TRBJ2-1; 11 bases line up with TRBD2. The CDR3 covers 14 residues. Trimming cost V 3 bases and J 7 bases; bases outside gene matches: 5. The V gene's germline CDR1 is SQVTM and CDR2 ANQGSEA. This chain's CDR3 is CSVDTSGRPNEQFF. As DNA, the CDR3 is TGCAGCGTTGATACTAGCGGGAGACCAAATGAGCAGTTCTTC.

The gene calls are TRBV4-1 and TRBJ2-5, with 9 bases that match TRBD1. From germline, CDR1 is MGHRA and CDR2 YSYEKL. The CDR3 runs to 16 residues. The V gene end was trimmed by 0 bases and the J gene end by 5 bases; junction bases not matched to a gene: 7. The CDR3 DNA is TGCGCCAGCAGCCAAGATATGGGACAGGGTGGCGAGACCCAGTACTTC. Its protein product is CASSQDMGQGGETQYF.